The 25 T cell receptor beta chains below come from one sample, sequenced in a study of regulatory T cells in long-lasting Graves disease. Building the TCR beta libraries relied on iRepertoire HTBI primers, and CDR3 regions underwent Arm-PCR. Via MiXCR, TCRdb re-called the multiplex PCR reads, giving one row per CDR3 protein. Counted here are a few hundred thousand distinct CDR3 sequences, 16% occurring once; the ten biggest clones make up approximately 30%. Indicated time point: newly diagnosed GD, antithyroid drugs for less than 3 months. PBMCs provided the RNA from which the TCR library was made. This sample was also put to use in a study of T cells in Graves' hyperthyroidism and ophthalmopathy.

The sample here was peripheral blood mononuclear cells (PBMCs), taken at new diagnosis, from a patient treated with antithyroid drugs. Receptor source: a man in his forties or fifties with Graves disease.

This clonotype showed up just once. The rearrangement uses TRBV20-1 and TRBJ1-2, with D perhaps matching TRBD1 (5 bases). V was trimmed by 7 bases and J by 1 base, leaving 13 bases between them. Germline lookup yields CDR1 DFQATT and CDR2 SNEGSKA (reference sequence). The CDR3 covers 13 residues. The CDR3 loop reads CSGVDSINYGYTF. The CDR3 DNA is TGCAGTGGAGTAGACAGCATTAACTATGGCTACACCTTC.

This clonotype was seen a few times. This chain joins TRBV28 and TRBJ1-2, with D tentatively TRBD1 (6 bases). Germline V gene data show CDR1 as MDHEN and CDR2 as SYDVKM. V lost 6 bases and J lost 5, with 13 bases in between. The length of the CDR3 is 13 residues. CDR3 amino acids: CASRDRNLYGYTF. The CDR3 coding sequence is TGTGCCAGCAGAGACAGGAATCTTTATGGCTACACCTTC.

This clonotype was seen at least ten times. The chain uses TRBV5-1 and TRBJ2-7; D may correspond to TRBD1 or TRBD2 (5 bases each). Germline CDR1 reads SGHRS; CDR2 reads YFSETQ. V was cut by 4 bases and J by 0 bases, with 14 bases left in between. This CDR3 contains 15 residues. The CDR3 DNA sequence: TGCGCCAGCAGCCCGGCTAGGGGACCCTCCTACGAGCAGTACTTC. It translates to CASSPARGPSYEQYF.

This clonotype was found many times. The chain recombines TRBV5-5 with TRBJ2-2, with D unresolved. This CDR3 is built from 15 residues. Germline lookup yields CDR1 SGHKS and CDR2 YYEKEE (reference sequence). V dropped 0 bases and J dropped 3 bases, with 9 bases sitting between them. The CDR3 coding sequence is TGTGCCAGCAGCTTGGAGTCAGGCTACACCGGGGAGCTGTTTTTT. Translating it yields CASSLESGYTGELFF.

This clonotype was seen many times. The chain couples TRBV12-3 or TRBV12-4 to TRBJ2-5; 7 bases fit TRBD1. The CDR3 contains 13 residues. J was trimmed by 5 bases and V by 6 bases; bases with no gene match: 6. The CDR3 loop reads CASSRGWGETQYF. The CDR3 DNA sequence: TGTGCCAGCAGCAGGGGGTGGGGGGAGACCCAGTACTTC.

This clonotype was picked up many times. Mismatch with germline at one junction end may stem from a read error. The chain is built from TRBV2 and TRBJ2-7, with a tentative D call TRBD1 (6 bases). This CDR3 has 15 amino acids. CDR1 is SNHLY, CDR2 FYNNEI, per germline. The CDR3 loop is CASSEQGTASYERYF. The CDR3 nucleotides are TGTGCCAGCAGTGAACAGGGGACGGCGAGCTACGAGCGGTACTTC.

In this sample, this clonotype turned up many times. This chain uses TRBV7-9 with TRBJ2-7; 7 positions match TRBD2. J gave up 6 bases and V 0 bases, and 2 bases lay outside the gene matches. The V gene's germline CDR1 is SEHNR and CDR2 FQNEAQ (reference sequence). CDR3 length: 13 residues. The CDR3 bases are TGTGCCAGCAGCTTAGCGGCGGGGGTCGAGCAGTACTTC. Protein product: CASSLAAGVEQYF.

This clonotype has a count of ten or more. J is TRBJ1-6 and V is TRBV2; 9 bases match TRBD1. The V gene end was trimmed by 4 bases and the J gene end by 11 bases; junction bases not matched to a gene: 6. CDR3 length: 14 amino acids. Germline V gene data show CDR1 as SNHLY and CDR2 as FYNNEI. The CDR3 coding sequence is TGTGCCAGCAGTGGACAGGGGGGCAAGGCACCCCTCCACTTT. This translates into CASSGQGGKAPLHF.

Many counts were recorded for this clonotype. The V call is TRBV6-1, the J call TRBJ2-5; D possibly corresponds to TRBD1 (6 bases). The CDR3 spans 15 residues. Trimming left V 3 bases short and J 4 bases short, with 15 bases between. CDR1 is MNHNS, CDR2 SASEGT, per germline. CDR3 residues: CASSDWGTGLETQYF. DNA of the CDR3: TGTGCCAGCAGTGATTGGGGAACAGGGTTAGAGACCCAGTACTTC.

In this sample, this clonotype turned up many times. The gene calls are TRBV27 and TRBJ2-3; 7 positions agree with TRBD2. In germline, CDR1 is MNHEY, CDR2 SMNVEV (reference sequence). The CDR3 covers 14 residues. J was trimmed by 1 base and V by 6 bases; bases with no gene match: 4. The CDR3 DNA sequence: TGTGCCAGCAGAGATCTAGCGGGCACAGATACGCAGTATTTT. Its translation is CASRDLAGTDTQYF.

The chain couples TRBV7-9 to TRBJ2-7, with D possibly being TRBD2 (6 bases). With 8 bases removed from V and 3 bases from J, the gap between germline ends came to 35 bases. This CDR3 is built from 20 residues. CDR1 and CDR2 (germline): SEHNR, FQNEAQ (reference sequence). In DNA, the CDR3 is TGTGCCAGCGGCCCCGACGTCGGGGGTTCGAATATGTACTTCCTCTACGAGCAGTACTTC. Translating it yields CASGPDVGGSNMYFLYEQYF.

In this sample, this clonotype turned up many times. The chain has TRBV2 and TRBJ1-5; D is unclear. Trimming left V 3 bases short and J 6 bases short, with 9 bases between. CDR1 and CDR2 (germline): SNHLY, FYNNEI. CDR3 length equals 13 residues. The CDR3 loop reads CASSDGEFQPQHF. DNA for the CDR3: TGTGCCAGCAGTGACGGGGAGTTTCAGCCCCAGCATTTT. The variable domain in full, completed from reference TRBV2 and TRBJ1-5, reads EPEVTQTPSHQVTQMGQEVILRCVPISNHLYFYWYRQILGQKVEFLVSFYNNEISEKSEIFDDQFSVERPDGSNFTLKIRSTKLEDSAMYFCASSDGEFQPQHFGDGTRLSIL.

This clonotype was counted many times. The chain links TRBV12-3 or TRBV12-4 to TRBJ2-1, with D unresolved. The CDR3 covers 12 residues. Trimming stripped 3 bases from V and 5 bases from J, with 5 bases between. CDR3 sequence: CASSLVDNEQFF. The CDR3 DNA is TGTGCCAGCAGTTTGGTGGACAATGAGCAGTTCTTC.

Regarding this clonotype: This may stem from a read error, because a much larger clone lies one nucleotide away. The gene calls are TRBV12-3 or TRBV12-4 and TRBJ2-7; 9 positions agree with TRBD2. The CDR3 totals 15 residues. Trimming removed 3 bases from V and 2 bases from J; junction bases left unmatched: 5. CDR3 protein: CASSFQGGGAYEQYF. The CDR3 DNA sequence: TGTGCCAGCAGTTTTCAGGGCGGGGGGGCCTACGAGCAGTACTTC.

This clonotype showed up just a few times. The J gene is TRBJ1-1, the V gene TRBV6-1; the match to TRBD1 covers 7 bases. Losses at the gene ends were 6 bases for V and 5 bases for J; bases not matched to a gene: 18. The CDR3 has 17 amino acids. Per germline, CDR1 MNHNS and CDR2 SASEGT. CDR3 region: CASRGNRGGYFFTEAFF. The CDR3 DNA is TGTGCCAGCAGAGGAAACAGGGGAGGTTACTTTTTTACTGAAGCTTTCTTT.

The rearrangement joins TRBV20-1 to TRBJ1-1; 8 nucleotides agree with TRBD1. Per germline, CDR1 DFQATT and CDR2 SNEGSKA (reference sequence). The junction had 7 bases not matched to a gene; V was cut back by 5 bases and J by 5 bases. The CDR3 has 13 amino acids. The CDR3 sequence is CSADRGGWTEAFF. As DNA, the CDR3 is TGCAGTGCTGACAGGGGAGGGTGGACTGAAGCTTTCTTT.

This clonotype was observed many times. As DNA, the CDR3 is TGTGCCACCGCACCAGCGGGTCTGGGCACCGGGGAGCTGTTTTTT. Residues: CATAPAGLGTGELFF. V usage is TRBV28 and J usage is TRBJ2-2, with a tentative D call TRBD2 (6 bases). The CDR3 sequence is 15 residues long. Germline V gene data show CDR1 as MDHEN and CDR2 as SYDVKM. Deletions cut 10 bases from V and 4 bases from J, with 19 bases between.

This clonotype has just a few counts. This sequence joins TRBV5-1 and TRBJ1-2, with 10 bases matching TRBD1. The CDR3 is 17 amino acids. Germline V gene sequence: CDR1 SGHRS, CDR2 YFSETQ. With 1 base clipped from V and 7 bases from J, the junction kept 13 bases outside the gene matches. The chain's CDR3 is CASSLILLGTGAPGYTF. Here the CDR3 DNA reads TGCGCCAGCAGCTTGATATTGTTGGGGACAGGGGCTCCTGGCTACACCTTC.

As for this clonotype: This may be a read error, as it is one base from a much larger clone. The CDR3 here is CATSEGRVPNQAYNEQFF. CDR3 DNA sequence: TGTGCCACCAGTGAGGGCAGGGTGCCTAACCAAGCCTACAATGAGCAGTTCTTC. The chain combines TRBV24-1 with TRBJ2-1; tentative D call: TRBD1 (5 bases). The CDR3 length is 18 residues. Trimming left V 4 bases short and J 2 bases short, with 20 bases between. Germline V gene data show CDR1 as KGHDR and CDR2 as SFDVKD.

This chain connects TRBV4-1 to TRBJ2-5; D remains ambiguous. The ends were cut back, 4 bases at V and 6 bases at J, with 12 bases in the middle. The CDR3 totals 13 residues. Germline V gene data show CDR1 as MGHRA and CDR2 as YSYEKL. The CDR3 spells CASSRENLKTQYF. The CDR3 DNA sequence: TGCGCCAGCAGCCGAGAAAACCTCAAGACCCAGTACTTC.

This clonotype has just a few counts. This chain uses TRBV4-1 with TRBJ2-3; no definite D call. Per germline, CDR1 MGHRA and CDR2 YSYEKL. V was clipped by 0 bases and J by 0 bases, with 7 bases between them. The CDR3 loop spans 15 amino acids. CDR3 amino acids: CASSQEGSSTDTQYF. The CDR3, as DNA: TGCGCCAGCAGCCAAGAGGGATCTAGCACAGATACGCAGTATTTT.

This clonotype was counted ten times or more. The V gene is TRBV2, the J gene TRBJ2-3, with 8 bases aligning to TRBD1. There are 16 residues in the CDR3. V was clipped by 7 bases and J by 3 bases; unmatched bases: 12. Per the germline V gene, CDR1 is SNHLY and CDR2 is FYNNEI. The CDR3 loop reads CASTERQGMVTDTQYF. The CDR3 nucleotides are TGTGCCAGCACCGAAAGACAGGGGATGGTGACAGATACGCAGTATTTT.

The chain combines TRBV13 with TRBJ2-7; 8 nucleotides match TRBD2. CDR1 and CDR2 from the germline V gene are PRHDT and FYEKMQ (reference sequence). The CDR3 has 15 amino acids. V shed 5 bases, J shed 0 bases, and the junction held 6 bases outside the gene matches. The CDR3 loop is CASSRGGPSSYEQYF. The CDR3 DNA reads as TGTGCCAGCAGCCGCGGGGGGCCTAGCTCCTACGAGCAGTACTTC.

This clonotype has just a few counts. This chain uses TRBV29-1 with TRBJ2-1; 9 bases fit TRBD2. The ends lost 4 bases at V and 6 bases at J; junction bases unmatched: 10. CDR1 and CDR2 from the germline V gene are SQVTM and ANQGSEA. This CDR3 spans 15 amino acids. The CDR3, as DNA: TGCAGCGTTGCATCGGGGCGGGGGGGTTCCAATGAGCAGTTCTTC. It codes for CSVASGRGGSNEQFF.

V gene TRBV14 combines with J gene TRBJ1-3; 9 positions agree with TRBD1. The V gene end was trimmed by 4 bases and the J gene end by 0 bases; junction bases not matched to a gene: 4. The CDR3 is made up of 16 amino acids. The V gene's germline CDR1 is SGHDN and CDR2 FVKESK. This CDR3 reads CASSLGQGSSGNTIYF. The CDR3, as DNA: TGTGCCAGCAGCCTGGGACAGGGATCCTCTGGAAACACCATATATTTT. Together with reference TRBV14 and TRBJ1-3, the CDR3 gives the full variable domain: EAGVTQFPSHSVIEKGQTVTLRCDPISGHDNLYWYRRVMGKEIKFLLHFVKESKQDESGMPNNRFLAERTGGTYSTLKVQPAELEDSGVYFCASSLGQGSSGNTIYFGEGSWLTVV.